One T cell receptor beta chain is described in this entry. Its antigen is unknown. This record comes from a study of Ad26.COV2.S vaccination and SARS-CoV-2 variants. Treatment described: 19 received Ad26.COV2.S at low or high dose, single or two shots; about 5 received placebo; per-sample allocation not given. Samples were taken on day 63 after the first vaccine or placebo injection. The table came from immunoSEQ multiplex PCR; TCRdb's copy has only in-frame clones and leaves some out. This sample yields 300,000 to 500,000 clones, of which more than 85% are seen a single time; 3% to 4.5% belongs to the top ten. CDR1 is LGHNA and CDR2 is YSLEER in the germline V gene. Trimming shortened V by 3 bases and J by 0 bases, and 8 bases separated the two germline ends. This CDR3 contains 15 residues. Study-wide results and limits: Those who received vaccine or placebo ended up with similar non-spike TCR breadth.

The chain uses TRBV4-3 and TRBJ1-4; maybe TRBD1 (5 bases). Sequencing used peripheral blood, obtained in a trial of Ad26.COV2.S vaccine versus placebo. The sequence was obtained from a person aged 18-65 years who received the Ad26.COV2.S COVID-19 vaccine or a placebo. CDR3: CASSQDISTNEKLFF. The CDR3, as DNA: TGCGCCAGCAGCCAGGACATTTCAACTAATGAAAAACTGTTTTTT.